What follows describes a single T cell receptor beta chain. Additional DNA sequences in this sample encode the identical CDR3. The data were obtained in a study of blood T cell repertoires in COVID-19. The germline gives CDR1 LGHNT, CDR2 FRNRAP. This CDR3 spans 14 amino acids. J lost 1 base, V lost 5 bases, and 3 bases had no gene match. The data were produced by immunoSEQ multiplex PCR, yet TCRdb's version contains in-frame clones alone and is incomplete. The table includes approximately 170,000 clones, roughly nine tenths detected once. V usage is TRBV12-5 and J usage is TRBJ1-1; 8 positions agree with TRBD1. The sample was peripheral blood. This clonotype was sampled from a woman between 65 and 79 years old with acute or convalescent COVID-19. CDR3 sequence reads: CASGLTGGNTEAFF. DNA for the CDR3: TGTGCTAGTGGTCTTACAGGGGGGAACACTGAAGCTTTCTTT.